This T cell receptor (beta chain) derives from a study of T cells after yellow fever vaccination (dated by TCRdb to the late 2010s). Describing the broader study: The SMART-Seq v4 Ultra Low Input RNA kit was used to prepare libraries from fractions with low cell numbers. Bulk TCR alpha and beta repertoires were sequenced longitudinally to track T-cell clones before and after primary and booster YFV17D yellow fever vaccination. Two healthy male donors, one aged 18 to 30 and one aged 30 to 40 years, made up the cohort. Blood was drawn at multiple timepoints before and after primary and secondary immunization, with bulk PBMC replicates and cell subsets isolated.

With regard to this clonotype: The clone's antigen remains unknown. Per-base qualities were not stored, and no clone one base away is much larger.

TCR cDNA was made using 5'RACE template switching, a step that added a universal primer site and unique molecular identifiers. Priming of cDNA synthesis was performed from both the TCR alpha and TCR beta constant segments. Libraries were amplified in two PCR steps, with sample barcodes and sequencing adapters added in the second step. Libraries were sequenced on Illumina HiSeq 2500 (2x100 bp) or NovaSeq (2x150 bp). On the study's bioinformatics: MIGEC was used to demultiplex reads and collapse the reads into UMI consensus sequences, and MiXCR was used for V(D)J alignment. Using edgeR on replicate PBMC samples, clonotypes were called vaccine-responding if FDR was below 0.01 and the log2 fold change was above 5 up to day 15. CD4 or CD8 identity was assigned to each bulk clonotype according to whether the clonotype was present at higher abundance in the sequenced CD4 repertoire or the sequenced CD8 repertoire. The public reads were reanalyzed by TCRdb: fastp trimming at Q25, MiXCR alignment, in-frame beta chains only. Each CDR3 protein appears once, grouped with its most common genes and DNA. TCRdb's processing, not the study's, gives the V and J calls here. The sample includes some 560,000 distinct CDR3 sequences, with roughly a sixth observed a single time. The ten largest clones represent 17% of the sample.

The treatment or condition label corresponds to: live attenuated yellow fever vaccine strain. At each blood-draw timepoint, two biological replicates of bulk PBMCs were collected. PBMCs were isolated from peripheral blood using a standard Ficoll-Paque protocol. RNA was extracted with TriZol from bulk PBMCs, CD4 and CD8 fractions, and dextramer-positive and dextramer-negative fractions. The paper's findings and limits, for the study overall: Most clones expanded after primary vaccination were re-detected after the booster (almost 98% of CD4 and about nine tenths of CD8), suggesting broad memory maintenance. Compared with the primary T-cell response, the secondary T-cell response was weaker but faster, peaking on day 5 rather than day 15. A small share of clonotypes was detected in both CD4 and CD8 compartments, with the overlap likely arising from convergent recombination. Only two donors were included in the study, so the extent to which the findings can be generalized is limited. FACS-sorted repertoires could contain abundant contaminating clonotypes from the bulk population, so computational filtering was required.

V lost 1 base and J lost 1 base, and the count of bases not matched to a germline gene is 4. Sequences MGHRA (CDR1) and YSYEKL (CDR2) are obtained from the germline V gene. The CDR3 contains 17 residues, cysteine and phenylalanine counted. The read is trimmed to its CDR3 DNA, 51 bases read in frame from base 1. The sequence was collected from a man aged 18 to 29 who received the YFV17D yellow fever vaccine. The chain links TRBV4-1 with TRBJ2-3; a stretch of 11 junction bases matches TRBD2. Sequenced material: PBMCs, taken 5 days after the first yellow fever vaccination. The CDR3 region: CASSQGGGLAGTDTQYF. Here is the DNA: TGCGCCAGCAGCCAAGGGGGGGGACTAGCGGGCACAGATACGCAGTATTTT.